What follows describes a single TCR beta chain. The antigen is undetermined. These data come from a study of a mutant IDH1 vaccine in newly diagnosed glioma. Study as a whole: Vaccination began 4-6 weeks post radiotherapy alone, or with temozolomide cycles. Sex among treated patients split 62.5% male, roughly 40% female; mean age was roughly 40 years. Study-wide results and limits: Vaccine-induced responses were seen in approximately 92% of patients, spanning several MHC alleles.

Time point specified: week 23, last vaccination. One vaccine dose held 300 ug of mutant IDH1 20-mer peptide and came with topical imiquimod. Donors had new IDH1-mutant astrocytomas of WHO grade 3 or 4 (ATRX-lost). TCRdb's copy holds only in-frame clones and misses some; the assay was immunoSEQ multiplex PCR. In the table there are about 60,000 clones, approximately 80% of which are singletons. This sequence originates from a man younger than 30 with glioma. The material sequenced was PBMCs, taken from a glioma patient whose treatment included an IDH1 peptide vaccine.

The CDR3 DNA sequence: TGTGCCAGCATTCGACAGGGGGGGAACACTGAAGCTTTCTTT. Protein product: CASIRQGGNTEAFF. This chain connects TRBV28 to TRBJ1-1, with 9 bases lining up with TRBD1. The CDR3 has 14 amino acids. The trim removed 7 bases at V and 1 base at J, leaving 4 bases unmatched. The germline V gene encodes CDR1 MDHEN and CDR2 SYDVKM.